The sequence of this T cell receptor beta chain was determined in a study of T cells after yellow fever vaccination. The TCR cDNA carried a universal primer site and UMIs from 5'RACE template switching. A single record per CDR3 protein comes from TCRdb applying MiXCR to the 5' RACE reads. The table includes more than 450,000 distinct CDR3 sequences, 21% detected once. V lost 6 bases to trimming and J lost 5 bases; unmatched junction nucleotides: 9. Germline lookup yields CDR1 SGHVS and CDR2 FQNEAQ. The CDR3 length is 16 residues. Study conclusions and caveats: Booster samples showed a return of most primary-vaccination clones (roughly 96% CD4, approximately 85% CD8). Only a small proportion of the clonotypes turned up in both the CD4 and the CD8 compartments, likely arising from convergent recombination.

Of note for this clonotype: Its antigen is unknown.

This specimen was PBMCs, taken about 20 days after the first yellow fever vaccination. This sequence originates from a man aged 18-30 years who received the YFV17D yellow fever vaccine. The chain couples TRBV7-8 to TRBJ2-2; 10 bases match TRBD2. DNA of the CDR3: TGTGCCAGCAGATATCTAGCGGGAGATTCGACCGGGGAGCTGTTTTTT. This gives the protein CASRYLAGDSTGELFF.